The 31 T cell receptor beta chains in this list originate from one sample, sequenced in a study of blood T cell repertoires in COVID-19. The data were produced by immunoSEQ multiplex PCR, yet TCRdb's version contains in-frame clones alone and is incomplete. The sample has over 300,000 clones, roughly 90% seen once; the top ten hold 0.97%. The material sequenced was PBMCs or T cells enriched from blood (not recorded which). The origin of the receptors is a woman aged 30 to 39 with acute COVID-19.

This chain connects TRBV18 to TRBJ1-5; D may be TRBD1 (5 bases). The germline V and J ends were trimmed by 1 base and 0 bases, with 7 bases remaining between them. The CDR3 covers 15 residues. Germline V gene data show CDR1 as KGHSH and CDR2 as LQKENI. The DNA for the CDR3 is TGTGCCAGCTCACCACTGGACAATAGCAATCAGCCCCAGCATTTT. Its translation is CASSPLDNSNQPQHF.

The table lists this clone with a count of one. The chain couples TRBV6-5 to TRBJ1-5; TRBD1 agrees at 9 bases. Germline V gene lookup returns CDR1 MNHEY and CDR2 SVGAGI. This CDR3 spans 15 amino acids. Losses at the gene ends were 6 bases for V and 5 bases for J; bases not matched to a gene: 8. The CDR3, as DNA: TGTGCCAGCAGCCCCGGACAGGGGATTGATCAGCCCCAGCATTTT. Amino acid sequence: CASSPGQGIDQPQHF.

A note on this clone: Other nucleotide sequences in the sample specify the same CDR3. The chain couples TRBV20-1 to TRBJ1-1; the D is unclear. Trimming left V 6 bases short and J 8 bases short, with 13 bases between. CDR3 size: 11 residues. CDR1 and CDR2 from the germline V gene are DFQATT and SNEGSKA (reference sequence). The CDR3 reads CSASLGREAFF. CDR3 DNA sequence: TGCAGTGCCTCCCTTGGCAGGGAAGCTTTCTTT.

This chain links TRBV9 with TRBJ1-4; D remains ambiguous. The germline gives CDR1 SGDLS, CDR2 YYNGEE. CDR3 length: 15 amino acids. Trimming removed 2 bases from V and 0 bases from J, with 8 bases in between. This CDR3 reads CASSVHFSTNEKLFF. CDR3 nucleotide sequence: TGTGCCAGCAGCGTCCACTTCTCAACTAATGAAAAACTGTTTTTT.

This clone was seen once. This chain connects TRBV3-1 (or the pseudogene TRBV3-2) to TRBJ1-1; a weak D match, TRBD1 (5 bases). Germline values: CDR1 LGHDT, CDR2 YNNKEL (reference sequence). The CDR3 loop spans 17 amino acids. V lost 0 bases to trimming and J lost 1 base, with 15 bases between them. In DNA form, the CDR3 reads TGTGCCAGCAGCCAAGATAGGGGCCTACCCCGGAACACTGAAGCTTTCTTT. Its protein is CASSQDRGLPRNTEAFF.

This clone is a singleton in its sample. This CDR3 reads CASSPADRDRNTGELFF. In DNA form, the CDR3 reads TGTGCCAGCAGCCCCGCGGACAGGGACAGGAACACCGGGGAGCTGTTTTTT. This rearrangement joins TRBV2 to TRBJ2-2; 8 bases match TRBD1. CDR3 length equals 17 residues. Germline V gene data show CDR1 as SNHLY and CDR2 as FYNNEI. Trimming took 6 bases from V and 1 from J; bases not matched to a gene: 10.

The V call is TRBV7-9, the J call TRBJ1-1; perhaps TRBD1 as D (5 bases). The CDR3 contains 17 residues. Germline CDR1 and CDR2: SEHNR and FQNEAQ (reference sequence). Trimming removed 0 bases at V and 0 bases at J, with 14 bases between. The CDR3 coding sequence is TGTGCCAGCAGCTTAGCACGGAAGGGGCACGTGAACACTGAAGCTTTCTTT. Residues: CASSLARKGHVNTEAFF.

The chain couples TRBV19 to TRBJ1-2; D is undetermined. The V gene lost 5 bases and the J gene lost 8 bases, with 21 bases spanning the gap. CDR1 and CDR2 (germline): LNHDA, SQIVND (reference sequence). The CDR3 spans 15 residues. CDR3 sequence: CASSPGTKVRQGYTF. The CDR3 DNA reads TGTGCCAGTAGTCCGGGAACAAAGGTCCGTCAGGGCTACACCTTC.

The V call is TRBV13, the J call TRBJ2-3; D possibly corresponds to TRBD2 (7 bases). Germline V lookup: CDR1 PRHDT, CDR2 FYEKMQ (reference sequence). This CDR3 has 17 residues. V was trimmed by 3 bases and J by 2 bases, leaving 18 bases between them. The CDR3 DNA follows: TGTGCCAGCAGCTTCCCCTCTGGGGGGGCCAACACAGATACGCAGTATTTT. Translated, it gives CASSFPSGGANTDTQYF.

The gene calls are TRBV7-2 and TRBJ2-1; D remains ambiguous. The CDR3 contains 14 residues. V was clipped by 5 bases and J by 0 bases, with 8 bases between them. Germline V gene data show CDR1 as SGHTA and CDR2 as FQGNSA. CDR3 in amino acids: CASSKTLSYNEQFF. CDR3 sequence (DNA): TGTGCCAGCAGCAAGACTCTCTCCTACAATGAGCAGTTCTTC.

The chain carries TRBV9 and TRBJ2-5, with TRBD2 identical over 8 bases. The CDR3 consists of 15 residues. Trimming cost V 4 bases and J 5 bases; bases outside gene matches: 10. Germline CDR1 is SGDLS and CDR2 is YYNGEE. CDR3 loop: CASSPRGGMRETQYF. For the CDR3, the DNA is TGTGCCAGCAGCCCCCGGGGGGGCATGCGGGAGACCCAGTACTTC.

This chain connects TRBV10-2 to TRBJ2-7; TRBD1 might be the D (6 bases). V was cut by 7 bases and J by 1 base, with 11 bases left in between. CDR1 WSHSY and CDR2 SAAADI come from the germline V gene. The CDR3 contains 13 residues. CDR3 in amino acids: CASKPRGSYEQYF. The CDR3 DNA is TGCGCCAGCAAACCCAGGGGATCCTACGAGCAGTACTTC.

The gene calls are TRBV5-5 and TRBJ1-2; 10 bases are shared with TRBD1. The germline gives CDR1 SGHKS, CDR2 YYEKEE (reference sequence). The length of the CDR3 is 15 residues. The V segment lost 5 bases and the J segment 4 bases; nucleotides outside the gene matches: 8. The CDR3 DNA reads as TGTGCCAGCAGGTTTTGGACAGGGGGGCTCTATGGCTACACCTTC. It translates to CASRFWTGGLYGYTF.

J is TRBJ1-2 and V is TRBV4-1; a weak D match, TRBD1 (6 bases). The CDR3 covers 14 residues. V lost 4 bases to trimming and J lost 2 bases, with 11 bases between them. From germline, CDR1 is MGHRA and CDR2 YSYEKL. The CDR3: CASSPNTGNYGYTF. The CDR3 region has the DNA TGCGCCAGCAGCCCTAATACAGGGAACTATGGCTACACCTTC.

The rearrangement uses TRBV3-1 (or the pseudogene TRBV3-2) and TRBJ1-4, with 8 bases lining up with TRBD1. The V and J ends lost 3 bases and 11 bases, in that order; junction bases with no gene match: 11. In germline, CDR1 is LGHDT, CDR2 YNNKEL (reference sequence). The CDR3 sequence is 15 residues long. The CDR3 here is CASSQTQGARGKLFF. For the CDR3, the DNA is TGTGCCAGCAGCCAGACCCAGGGGGCGCGGGGGAAACTGTTTTTT.

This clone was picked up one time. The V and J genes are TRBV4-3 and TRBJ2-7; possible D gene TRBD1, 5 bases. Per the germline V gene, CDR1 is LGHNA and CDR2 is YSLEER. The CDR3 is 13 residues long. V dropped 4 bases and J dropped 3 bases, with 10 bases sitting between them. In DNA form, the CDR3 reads TGCGCCAGCAGCCCCAGACAGAACTACGAGCAGTACTTC. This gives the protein CASSPRQNYEQYF.

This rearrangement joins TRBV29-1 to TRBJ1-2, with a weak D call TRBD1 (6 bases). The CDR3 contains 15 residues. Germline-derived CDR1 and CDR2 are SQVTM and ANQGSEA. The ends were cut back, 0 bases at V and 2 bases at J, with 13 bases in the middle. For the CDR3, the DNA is TGCAGCGTTGAAGATCTGGACAGAGCAAACTATGGCTACACCTTC. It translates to CSVEDLDRANYGYTF. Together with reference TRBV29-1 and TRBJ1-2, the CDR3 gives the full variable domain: SAVISQKPSRDICQRGTSLTIQCQVDSQVTMMFWYRQQPGQSLTLIATANQGSEATYESGFVIDKFPISRPNLTFSTLTVSNMSPEDSSIYLCSVEDLDRANYGYTFGSGTRLTVV.

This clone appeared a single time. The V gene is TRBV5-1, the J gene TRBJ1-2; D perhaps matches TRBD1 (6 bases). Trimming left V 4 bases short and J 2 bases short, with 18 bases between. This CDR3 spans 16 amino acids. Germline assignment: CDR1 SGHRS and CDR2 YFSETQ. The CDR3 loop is CASSPGFGGRNYGYTF. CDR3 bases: TGCGCCAGCAGCCCGGGTTTCGGGGGGCGGAACTATGGCTACACCTTC.

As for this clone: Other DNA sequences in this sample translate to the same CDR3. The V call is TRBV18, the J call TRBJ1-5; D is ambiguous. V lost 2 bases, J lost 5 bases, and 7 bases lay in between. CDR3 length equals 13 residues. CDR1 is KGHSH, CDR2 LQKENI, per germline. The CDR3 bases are TGTGCCAGCTCACCAAGCCGAGATCAGCCCCAGCATTTT. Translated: CASSPSRDQPQHF.

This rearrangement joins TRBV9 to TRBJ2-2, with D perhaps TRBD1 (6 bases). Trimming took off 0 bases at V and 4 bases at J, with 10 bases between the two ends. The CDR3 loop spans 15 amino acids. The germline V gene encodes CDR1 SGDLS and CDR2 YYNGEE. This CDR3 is CASSVGDTVTGELFF. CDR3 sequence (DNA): TGTGCCAGCAGCGTAGGGGACACTGTCACCGGGGAGCTGTTTTTT.

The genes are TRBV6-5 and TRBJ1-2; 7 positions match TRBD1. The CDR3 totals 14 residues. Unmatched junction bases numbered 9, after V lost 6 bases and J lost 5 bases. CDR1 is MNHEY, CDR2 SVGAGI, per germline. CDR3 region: CASSPGQTFYGYTF. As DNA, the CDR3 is TGTGCCAGCAGCCCGGGACAGACCTTTTATGGCTACACCTTC.

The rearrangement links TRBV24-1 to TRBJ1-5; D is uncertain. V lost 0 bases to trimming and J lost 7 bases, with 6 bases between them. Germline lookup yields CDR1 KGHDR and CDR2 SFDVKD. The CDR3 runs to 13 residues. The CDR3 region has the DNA TGTGCCACCAGTGATTTGGGGAGCCAGCCCCAGCATTTT. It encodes CATSDLGSQPQHF.

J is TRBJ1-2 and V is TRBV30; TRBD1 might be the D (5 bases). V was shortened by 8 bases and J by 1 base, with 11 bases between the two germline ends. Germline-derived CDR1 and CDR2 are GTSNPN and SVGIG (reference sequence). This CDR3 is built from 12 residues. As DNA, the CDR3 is TGTGCCGGCACAGGTTATAACTATGGCTACACCTTC. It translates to CAGTGYNYGYTF.

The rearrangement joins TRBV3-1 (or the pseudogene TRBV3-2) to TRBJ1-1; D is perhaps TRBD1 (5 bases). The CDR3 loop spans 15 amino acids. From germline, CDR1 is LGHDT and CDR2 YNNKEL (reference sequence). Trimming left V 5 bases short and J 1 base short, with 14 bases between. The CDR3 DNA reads TGTGCCAGCAGCTGGTGGGGGGTCCAGAACACTGAAGCTTTCTTT. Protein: CASSWWGVQNTEAFF.

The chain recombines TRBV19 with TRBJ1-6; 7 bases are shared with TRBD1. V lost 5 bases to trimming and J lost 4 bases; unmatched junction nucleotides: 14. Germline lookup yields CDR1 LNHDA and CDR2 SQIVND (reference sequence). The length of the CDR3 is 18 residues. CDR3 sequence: CASSHPGGGGIYNSPLHF. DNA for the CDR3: TGTGCCAGTAGTCACCCCGGAGGGGGCGGGATTTATAATTCACCCCTCCACTTT.

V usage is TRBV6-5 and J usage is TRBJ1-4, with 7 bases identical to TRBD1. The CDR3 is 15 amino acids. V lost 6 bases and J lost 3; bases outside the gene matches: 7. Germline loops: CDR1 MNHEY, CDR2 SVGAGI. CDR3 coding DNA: TGTGCCAGCAGGGGACAGAGGATTGCTAATGAAAAACTGTTTTTT. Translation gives CASRGQRIANEKLFF.

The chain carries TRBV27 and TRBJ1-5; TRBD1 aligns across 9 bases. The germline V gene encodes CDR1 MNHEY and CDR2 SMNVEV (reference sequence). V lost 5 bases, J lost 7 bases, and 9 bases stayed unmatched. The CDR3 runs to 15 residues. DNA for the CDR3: TGTGCCAGCAGTCCACAGGGGGCGCCTGGACAGCCCCAGCATTTT. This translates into CASSPQGAPGQPQHF.

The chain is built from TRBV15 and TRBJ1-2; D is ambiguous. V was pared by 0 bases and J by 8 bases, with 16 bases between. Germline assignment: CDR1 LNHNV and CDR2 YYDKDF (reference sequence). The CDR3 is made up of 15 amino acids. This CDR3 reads CATSRDTTSPGGYTF. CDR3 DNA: TGTGCCACCAGCAGAGATACAACGTCTCCAGGCGGCTACACCTTC.

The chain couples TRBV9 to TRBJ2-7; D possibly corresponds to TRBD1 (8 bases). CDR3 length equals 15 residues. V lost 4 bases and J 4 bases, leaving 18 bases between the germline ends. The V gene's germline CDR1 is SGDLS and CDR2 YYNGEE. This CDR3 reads CASSPSAQGGYEQYF. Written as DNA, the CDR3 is TGTGCCAGCAGCCCCAGCGCACAGGGGGGGTACGAGCAGTACTTC.

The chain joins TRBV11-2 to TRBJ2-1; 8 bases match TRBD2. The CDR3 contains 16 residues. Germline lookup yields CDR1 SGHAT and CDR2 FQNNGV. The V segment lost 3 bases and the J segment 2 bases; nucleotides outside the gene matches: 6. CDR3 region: CASSFALAGTYNEQFF. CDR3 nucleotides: TGTGCCAGCAGCTTCGCCCTAGCGGGCACCTACAATGAGCAGTTCTTC.

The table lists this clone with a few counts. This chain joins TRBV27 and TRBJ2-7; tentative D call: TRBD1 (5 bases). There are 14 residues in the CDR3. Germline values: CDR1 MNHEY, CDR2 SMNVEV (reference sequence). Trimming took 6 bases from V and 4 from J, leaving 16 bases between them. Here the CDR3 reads CASSPWQGKYEQYF. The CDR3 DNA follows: TGTGCCAGCAGCCCGTGGCAGGGAAAGTACGAGCAGTACTTC.